Reported below is one T cell receptor beta chain. The sample holds a few counts of this clone. The target of this receptor is not known. No base quality information exists; no much larger clone differs at one position. Each collaborating institution followed its own protocols to collect whole blood in K2EDTA tubes. For TCRbeta analysis, collaborator samples were shipped as frozen whole blood, as isolated PBMCs, or as DNA extracted from either sample type. This sample is part of a study of blood T cell repertoires in COVID-19 (TCRdb year 2020). Regarding the complete study: The collaborator samples originated in the United States, Italy and Spain and spanned the acute and convalescent phases of COVID-19. The prospective study material was composed of cDNA or gDNA derived from T cells, B-cell-depleted T cells, or PBMCs. Subjects who had been exposed to COVID-19, were actively infected with it, or had recovered from it provided the deeply sampled blood TCRbeta repertoires that made up the dataset. A freely available public database, intended as a resource for researchers studying the immune response to SARS-CoV-2, is where the repertoires were released. The samples were drawn from the first 160 participants of the ongoing ImmuneRACE study and from 1,254 subjects provided by 6 global collaborators. The sample metadata nearly always contained a de-identified subject ID, COVID-19 status, age in years and sex. HLA class I and class II types, where available, came from metadata supplied by the sample provider rather than from assay-based typing. Here is what the overall study found, with its caveats: How much clinical and demographic metadata was included differed by source and by participant, and the metadata was provided uncurated.

The immunoSEQ Assay, a bias-controlled multiplex PCR, was used to amplify TCRbeta CDR3 regions from genomic DNA. Per the source publication's procedure: Within the assay, amplification of reference gene primers was used to estimate how many nucleated cells each sample contained. To quantify the absolute abundance of each unique TCRbeta CDR3 rearrangement, sequence reads were collapsed and filtered. Productive Simpson clonality was computed per sample as the square root of Simpson's diversity index over productive rearrangements. TCRdb holds this immuneACCESS table with in-frame rearrangements only. Some clones are missing; in checked studies, unresolved V genes explain under half, and the rest has no known cause. Clonal size and the V and J genes are those of that table, whereas D and trimming came from the DNA. A total of tens of thousands of clones appear in this sample, approximately 84% of them only once. The top ten hold around a sixth of the sample.

Its CDR3 holds 14 amino acids, cysteine through phenylalanine. Left in the record is the CDR3 DNA by itself, 42 bases read in frame from the first base. Looking up the germline V gene yields CDR1 SQVTM and CDR2 ANQGSEA. Trimming accounts for 2 bases at V and 4 bases at J, while the number of junction bases matched to no gene is 5. This clonotype was sampled from a man aged 65-85 years with active COVID-19. The material sequenced was peripheral blood. The chain employs TRBV29-1 and TRBJ2-3; TRBD2 lines up with 8 middle nucleotides. CDR3 protein: CSVESSGGSDTQYF. The DNA sequence is as follows: TGCAGCGTTGAATCGAGCGGGGGATCAGATACGCAGTATTTT.